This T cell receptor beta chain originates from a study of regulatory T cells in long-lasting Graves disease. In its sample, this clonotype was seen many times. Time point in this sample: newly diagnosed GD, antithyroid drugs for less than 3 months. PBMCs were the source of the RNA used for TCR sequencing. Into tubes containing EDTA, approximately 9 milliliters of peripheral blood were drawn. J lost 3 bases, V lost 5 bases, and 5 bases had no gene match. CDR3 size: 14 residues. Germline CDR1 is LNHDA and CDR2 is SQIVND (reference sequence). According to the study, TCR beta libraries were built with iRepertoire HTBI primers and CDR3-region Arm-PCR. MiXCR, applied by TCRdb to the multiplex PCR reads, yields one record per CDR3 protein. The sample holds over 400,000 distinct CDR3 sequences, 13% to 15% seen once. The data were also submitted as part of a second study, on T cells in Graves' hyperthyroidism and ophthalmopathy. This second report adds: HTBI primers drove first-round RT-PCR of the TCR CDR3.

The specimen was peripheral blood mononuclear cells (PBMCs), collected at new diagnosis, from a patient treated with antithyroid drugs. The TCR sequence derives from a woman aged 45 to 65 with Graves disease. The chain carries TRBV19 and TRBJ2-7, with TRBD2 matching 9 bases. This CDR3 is CASSSTSGDYEQYF. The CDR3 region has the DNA TGTGCCAGTAGTTCGACTAGCGGAGACTACGAGCAGTACTTC.